These 30 T cell receptor beta chains came from one sample sequenced in a study of immune evolution from preneoplasia to lung adenocarcinoma. This table comes from immunoSEQ multiplex PCR, and its TCRdb copy is limited to in-frame clones, with some not included. The data show roughly 6,700 clones, around 76% seen once. The specimen was FFPE minimally invasive lung adenocarcinoma tissue. The receptors shown here come from a person aged 65 to 85 with lung adenocarcinoma.

A remark on this clone: At one of its ends the junction is not consistent with the germline gene, which may arise from a read error. The chain recombines TRBV2 with TRBJ1-2, with 8 bases matching TRBD1. Germline assignment: CDR1 SNHLY and CDR2 FYNNEI. The CDR3 runs to 12 residues. The CDR3 reads CASSEEGRDRLF. CDR3 sequence (DNA): TGTGCCAGCAGTGAAGAGGGACGGGACAGGCTTTTC.

V usage is TRBV11-3 and J usage is TRBJ2-1, with TRBD2 identical over 8 bases. Per germline, CDR1 SGHNT and CDR2 YENEEA. V was pared by 5 bases and J by 7 bases, with 4 bases of the junction left unmatched. CDR3 length: 13 amino acids. CDR3 DNA sequence: TGTGCCAGCAGCCGGGGGGGAGTAAATGAGCAGTTCTTC. Protein product: CASSRGGVNEQFF.

This chain joins TRBV7-5 and TRBJ1-5; the DNA was not compared with TRBD1, the D call given in the table. TRBV7-5 is tagged as a pseudogene. The CDR3 consists of 14 residues. CDR3 nucleotide sequence: TGTGCCAGAAGCTTAGTGGGGCGCAATCAGCCCCAGCATTTT. This gives the protein CARSLVGRNQPQHF.

The chain's CDR3 is CASSYGETQYF. CDR3 DNA sequence: TGTGCCAGCAGTTACGGAGAGACCCAGTACTTC. V gene TRBV6-5 combines with J gene TRBJ2-5; unclear D gene. Trimming removed 2 bases at V and 4 bases at J, with 2 bases between. Looked up from germline, CDR1 is MNHEY and CDR2 is SVGAGI. The length of the CDR3 is 11 residues.

The chain links TRBV11-2 to TRBJ2-1, with D perhaps matching TRBD1 (8 bases). The CDR3 runs to 15 residues. Germline V lookup: CDR1 SGHAT, CDR2 FQNNGV. V lost 4 bases to trimming and J lost 2 bases, with 12 bases between them. Here the CDR3 reads CASSSTGGAYNEQFF. CDR3 nucleotides: TGTGCCAGCAGCTCCACAGGGGGGGCCTACAATGAGCAGTTCTTC.

This chain links TRBV9 with TRBJ2-7; TRBD2 agrees at 12 bases. The CDR3 length is 17 residues. Trimming at V came to 10 bases and at J to 0 bases, leaving 14 bases not matched to a gene. Germline loops: CDR1 SGDLS, CDR2 YYNGEE. CDR3 residues: CARLRGLAGPDSYEQYF. The DNA for the CDR3 is TGTGCCCGACTGCGGGGACTAGCGGGTCCAGACTCCTACGAGCAGTACTTC.

The V gene is TRBV5-1, the J gene TRBJ2-5, with a weak D call TRBD2 (7 bases). This CDR3 region has 15 residues. The ends were cut back, 3 bases at V and 7 bases at J, with 19 bases in the middle. CDR1 is SGHRS, CDR2 YFSETQ, per germline. CDR3 bases: TGCGCCAGCAGCTGGGAGGCCCAGAGGGGGGGGACCCAGTACTTC. It yields the protein CASSWEAQRGGTQYF.

Within the sample, this clone is medium-sized. The chain joins TRBV2 to TRBJ1-5; D may be TRBD1 (5 bases). CDR1 and CDR2 from the germline V gene are SNHLY and FYNNEI. V dropped 6 bases and J dropped 0 bases, with 12 bases sitting between them. CDR3 length: 15 residues. The CDR3 reads CASRGESYSNQPQHF. The CDR3 DNA reads as TGTGCCAGCAGGGGGGAATCCTATAGCAATCAGCCCCAGCATTTT.

With regard to this clone: The sample has other DNA sequences that encode this CDR3 too. The V call is TRBV6-5, the J call TRBJ2-2, with D perhaps TRBD1 or TRBD2 (5 bases each). CDR3 size: 16 residues. The ends were cut back, 0 bases at V and 3 bases at J, with 11 bases in the middle. The germline gives CDR1 MNHEY, CDR2 SVGAGI. The CDR3 loop reads CASSYSEGTYTGELFF. The CDR3 DNA is TGTGCCAGCAGTTACTCCGAGGGGACGTACACCGGGGAGCTGTTTTTT.

Worth noting for this clone: Given a much more abundant clone one base away, this may be a read error. The sample carries other DNA sequences with the same CDR3. The chain combines TRBV6-5 with TRBJ2-2; D gene unclear. The CDR3 length is 14 residues. Germline loops: CDR1 MNHEY, CDR2 SVGAGI. V lost 6 bases and J lost 5, with 13 bases in between. CDR3 in DNA: TGTGCCAGCAGCGTCGTGATGAATACCGGGGAGCTGTTTTTT. Translated, it gives CASSVVMNTGELFF.

The chain employs TRBV19 and TRBJ1-2; D unresolved. Germline V CDR1 and CDR2: LNHDA, SQIVND (reference sequence). This CDR3 has 11 amino acids. Trimming shortened V by 6 bases and J by 4 bases, and 6 bases separated the two germline ends. In nucleotides, the CDR3 is TGTGCCAGTAGGGGCCTCTATGGCTACACCTTC. As protein: CASRGLYGYTF. Looking up the rest from reference TRBV19 and TRBJ1-2 gives the full variable domain: DGGITQSPKYLFRKEGQNVTLSCEQNLNHDAMYWYRQDPGQGLRLIYYSQIVNDFQKGDIAEGYSVSREKKESFPLTVTSAQKNPTAFYLCASRGLYGYTFGSGTRLTVV.

The rearrangement links TRBV10-2 to TRBJ2-7; TRBD2 matches at 7 bases. The CDR3 spans 15 residues. V lost 5 bases, J lost 2 bases, and 9 bases stayed unmatched. CDR1 is WSHSY and CDR2 is SAAADI in the germline V gene. The CDR3 nucleotides read TGCGCCAGCAGTAAATCCGGGACTACCACCTACGAGCAGTACTTC. Residues: CASSKSGTTTYEQYF.

This chain uses TRBV27 with TRBJ2-7; D gene ambiguous. CDR1 and CDR2 (germline): MNHEY, SMNVEV (reference sequence). V was pared by 4 bases and J by 2 bases, with 12 bases between. This CDR3 has 14 amino acids. In nucleotides, the CDR3 is TGTGCCAGCAGTTCCCGGACCACCCCCTACGAGCAGTACTTC. Encoded protein: CASSSRTTPYEQYF.

This chain uses TRBV2 with TRBJ2-4; 7 nucleotides line up with TRBD1. J lost 7 bases, V lost 4 bases, and 7 bases had no gene match. Germline V CDR1 and CDR2: SNHLY, FYNNEI. The CDR3 sequence is 14 residues long. The CDR3 DNA reads TGTGCCAGCAGTGTACAGGGGATTGGGAACATTCAGTACTTC. This gives the protein CASSVQGIGNIQYF.

The genes are TRBV29-1 and TRBJ2-5; D is perhaps TRBD2 (5 bases). Between the trimmed V and J ends, which lost 3 bases and 3 bases, there was a span of 8 bases. CDR1 SQVTM and CDR2 ANQGSEA come from the germline V gene. The CDR3 totals 12 residues. CDR3 sequence: CSVESGKETQYF. CDR3 nucleotide sequence: TGCAGCGTTGAGTCCGGGAAAGAGACCCAGTACTTC.

The chain joins TRBV6-5 to TRBJ1-1, with TRBD1 as a possible D gene (5 bases). The CDR3 length is 14 residues. V was pared by 6 bases and J by 1 base, with 12 bases between. Germline values: CDR1 MNHEY, CDR2 SVGAGI. The chain's CDR3 is CASRPLTGNTEAFF. CDR3 in DNA: TGTGCCAGCAGACCTCTAACAGGGAACACTGAAGCTTTCTTT.

The J gene is TRBJ2-1, the V gene TRBV27, with 8 bases identical to TRBD1. This CDR3 is 15 amino acids long. From germline, CDR1 is MNHEY and CDR2 SMNVEV (reference sequence). V was pared by 5 bases and J by 6 bases, with 9 bases of the junction left unmatched. CDR3 in amino acids: CASSVSRGLLNEQFF. The CDR3 nucleotides read TGTGCCAGCAGTGTTTCCAGGGGGCTCCTCAATGAGCAGTTCTTC.

The chain has TRBV6-1 and TRBJ2-3; TRBD1 matches 9 bases. The CDR3 has 16 amino acids. Germline assignment: CDR1 MNHNS and CDR2 SASEGT. V was pared by 6 bases and J by 3 bases, with 10 bases of the junction left unmatched. The CDR3 bases are TGTGCCAGCAGCGAACAGGGGGCGCATTTGACAGATACGCAGTATTTT. Amino acid sequence: CASSEQGAHLTDTQYF.

This chain joins TRBV11-3 and TRBJ2-5; maybe TRBD2 (6 bases). Per the germline V gene, CDR1 is SGHNT and CDR2 is YENEEA. The CDR3 is made up of 14 amino acids. The germline V and J ends were trimmed by 3 bases and 1 base, with 9 bases remaining between them. The CDR3 DNA reads as TGTGCCAGCAGCTTTGGGACTGCCCAAGAGACCCAGTACTTC. This encodes CASSFGTAQETQYF.

This clone has only one observation. The chain combines TRBV6-1 with TRBJ2-1, with D maybe TRBD2 (5 bases). Germline CDR1 is MNHNS and CDR2 is SASEGT. The CDR3 is 14 residues long. V was trimmed by 2 bases and J by 6 bases, leaving 11 bases between them. Written as DNA, the CDR3 is TGTGCCAGCAGTGAACAACCCGCGGGCAATGAGCAGTTCTTC. The encoded protein is CASSEQPAGNEQFF.

This sequence joins TRBV5-6 and TRBJ2-7; D is possibly TRBD1 (5 bases). Germline loops: CDR1 SGHDT, CDR2 YYEEEE. V was clipped by 4 bases and J by 1 base, with 9 bases between them. The CDR3 is 13 residues long. The CDR3, as DNA: TGTGCCAGCAGCCTACAGGAATCCTACGAGCAGTACTTC. Translating it yields CASSLQESYEQYF.

DNA of the CDR3: TGCGCCAGCGGGCTGGGCCTCAGCTCCTACAATGAGCAGTTCTTC. This codes for CASGLGLSSYNEQFF. The rearrangement uses TRBV4-3 and TRBJ2-1; D not certain. The germline V and J ends were trimmed by 8 bases and 0 bases, with 14 bases remaining between them. The CDR3 has 15 residues. Germline CDR1 and CDR2: LGHNA and YSLEER.

The rearrangement joins TRBV5-4 to TRBJ2-7; 7 bases fit TRBD2. V lost 0 bases, J lost 0 bases, and 12 bases stayed unmatched. CDR1 and CDR2 from the germline V gene are SGHNT and YYREEE (reference sequence). This CDR3 has 18 residues. The CDR3 DNA sequence: TGTGCCAGCAGCTTGGTTCGCGGGAGACCCTCGGGCTCCTACGAGCAGTACTTC. Amino acids: CASSLVRGRPSGSYEQYF.

V gene TRBV6-1 combines with J gene TRBJ1-3; the D is unclear. The germline V and J ends were trimmed by 7 bases and 0 bases, with 10 bases remaining between them. Germline V CDR1 and CDR2: MNHNS, SASEGT. The CDR3 length is 14 residues. The CDR3 here is CASIRTASGNTIYF. CDR3 sequence (DNA): TGTGCCAGCATCCGGACTGCCTCTGGAAACACCATATATTTT.

This clone was observed a few times. The rearrangement joins TRBV7-9 to TRBJ2-5; a possible D gene is TRBD2 (6 bases). CDR3 length: 14 amino acids. With 4 bases removed from V and 4 bases from J, the gap between germline ends came to 13 bases. CDR1 is SEHNR and CDR2 is FQNEAQ in the germline V gene (reference sequence). The CDR3 here is CASSSLSGRETQYF. The CDR3 DNA is TGTGCCAGCAGCTCATTATCCGGGAGAGAGACCCAGTACTTC.

The V gene is TRBV28, the J gene TRBJ1-5; tentatively, D is TRBD1 (6 bases). The CDR3 contains 15 residues. Germline V gives CDR1 MDHEN, CDR2 SYDVKM. V was cut by 5 bases and J by 4 bases, with 15 bases left in between. DNA of the CDR3: TGTGCCAGCAGTCCCCCGACAGGCACTAATCAGCCCCAGCATTTT. Residues: CASSPPTGTNQPQHF. Complete variable domain (other parts from reference TRBV28 and TRBJ1-5): DVKVTQSSRYLVKRTGEKVFLECVQDMDHENMFWYRQDPGLGLRLIYFSYDVKMKEKGDIPEGYSVSREKKERFSLILESASTNQTSMYLCASSPPTGTNQPQHFGDGTRLSIL.

The chain is built from TRBV10-3 and TRBJ2-1; maybe TRBD2 (6 bases). Germline values: CDR1 ENHRY, CDR2 SYGVKD. This CDR3 contains 15 residues. V gave up 4 bases and J gave up 0 bases, with 10 bases separating them. The CDR3 loop is CAISGSGGSYNEQFF. The CDR3 region has the DNA TGTGCCATCAGTGGCTCCGGGGGCTCCTACAATGAGCAGTTCTTC.

This rearrangement joins TRBV5-1 to TRBJ2-1; 7 bases line up with TRBD2. The V and J ends lost 4 bases and 6 bases, in that order; junction bases with no gene match: 7. CDR3 length: 14 residues. Germline CDR1 and CDR2: SGHRS and YFSETQ. The CDR3 region is CASSPGLVSNEQFF. For the CDR3, the DNA is TGCGCCAGCAGCCCCGGACTAGTTTCCAATGAGCAGTTCTTC.

In its sample, this clone was seen once. The V gene is TRBV5-5, the J gene TRBJ2-3; D is undetermined. The CDR3 runs 12 residues. Looked up from germline, CDR1 is SGHKS and CDR2 is YYEKEE (reference sequence). V dropped 6 bases and J dropped 1 base, with 6 bases sitting between them. CDR3: CASTAGTDTQYF. The DNA of the CDR3 is TGTGCCAGCACCGCGGGCACAGATACGCAGTATTTT.

In DNA, the CDR3 is TGTGCCAGCAGTTTTTTCCGGGACAGGGGACAACAGCCCCAGCATTTT. Translating gives CASSFFRDRGQQPQHF. The rearrangement joins TRBV28 to TRBJ1-5; 10 bases align to TRBD1. Germline assignment: CDR1 MDHEN and CDR2 SYDVKM. The CDR3 contains 16 residues. V was pared by 3 bases and J by 7 bases, with 9 bases of the junction left unmatched. Variable domain in full (rest from reference TRBV28 and TRBJ1-5): DVKVTQSSRYLVKRTGEKVFLECVQDMDHENMFWYRQDPGLGLRLIYFSYDVKMKEKGDIPEGYSVSREKKERFSLILESASTNQTSMYLCASSFFRDRGQQPQHFGDGTRLSIL.